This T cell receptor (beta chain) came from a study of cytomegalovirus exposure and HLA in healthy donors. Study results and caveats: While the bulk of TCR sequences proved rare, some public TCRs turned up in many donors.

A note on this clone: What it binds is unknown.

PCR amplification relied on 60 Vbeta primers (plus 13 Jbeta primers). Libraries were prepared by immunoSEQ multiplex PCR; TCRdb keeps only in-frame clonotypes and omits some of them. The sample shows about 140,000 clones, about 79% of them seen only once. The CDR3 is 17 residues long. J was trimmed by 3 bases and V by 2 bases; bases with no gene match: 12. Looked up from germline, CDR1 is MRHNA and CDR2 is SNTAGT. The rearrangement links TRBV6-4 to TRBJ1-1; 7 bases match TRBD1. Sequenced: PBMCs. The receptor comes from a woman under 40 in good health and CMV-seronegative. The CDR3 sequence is CASSDPSMKGQYTEAFF. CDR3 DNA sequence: TGTGCCAGCAGTGACCCCTCCATGAAGGGACAGTACACTGAAGCTTTCTTT.